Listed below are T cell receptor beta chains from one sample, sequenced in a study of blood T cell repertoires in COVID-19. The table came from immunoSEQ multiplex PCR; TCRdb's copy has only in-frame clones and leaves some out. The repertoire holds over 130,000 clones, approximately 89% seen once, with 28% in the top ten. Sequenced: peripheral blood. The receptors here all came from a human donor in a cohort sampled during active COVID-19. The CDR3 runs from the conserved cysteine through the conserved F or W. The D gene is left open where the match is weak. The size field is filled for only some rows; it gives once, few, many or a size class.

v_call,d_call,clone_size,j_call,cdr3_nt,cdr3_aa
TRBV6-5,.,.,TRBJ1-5,TGTGCCAGCAGTACGACAGGAAGTAATCAGCCCCAGCATTTT,CASSTTGSNQPQHF
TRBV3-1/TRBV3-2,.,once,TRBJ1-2,TGTGCCAGCAGCCAAGACAGGCCTAACTATGGCTACACCTTC,CASSQDRPNYGYTF
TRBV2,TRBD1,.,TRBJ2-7,TGTGCCAGCAGGAGACAGGGGCGAAGGGACGAGCAGTACTTC,CASRRQGRRDEQYF
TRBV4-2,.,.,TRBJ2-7,TGTGCCAGCAGCTCGGGACTTTACGAGCAGTACTTC,CASSSGLYEQYF
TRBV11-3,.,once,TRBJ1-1,TGTGCCAGCAGCCAGGGTGGCACTGAAGCTTTCTTT,CASSQGGTEAFF
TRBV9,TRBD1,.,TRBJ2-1,TGTGCCAGCAGCGGCCTCGGACAGGGATTCGACAATGAGCAGTTCTTC,CASSGLGQGFDNEQFF
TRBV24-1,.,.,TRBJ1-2,TGTGCCACCATCCGCGAAGCTGAATATGGCTACACCTTC,CATIREAEYGYTF
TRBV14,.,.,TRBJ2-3,TGTGCCAGCAGCCCTCCGGGCGGGGCCCCGACAGATACGCAGTATTTT,CASSPPGGAPTDTQYF
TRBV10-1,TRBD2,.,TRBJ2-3,TGCGCCAGCAGTCCGGGACTAGCGGGGGGGCAGCCAGATACGCAGTATTTT,CASSPGLAGGQPDTQYF
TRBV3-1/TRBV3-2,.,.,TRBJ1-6,TGTGCCAGCCAGCGAGGTCCTAATTCACCCCTCCACTTT,CASQRGPNSPLHF
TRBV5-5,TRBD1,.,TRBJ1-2,TGTGCCAGCAGCCCAAACACAGGGGGGAATTGGTATGGCTACACCTTC,CASSPNTGGNWYGYTF
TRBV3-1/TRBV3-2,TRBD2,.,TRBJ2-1,TGTGCCAGCAGCCGGCGGGGGGGCTTATACAATGAGCAGTTCTTC,CASSRRGGLYNEQFF
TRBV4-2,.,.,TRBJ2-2,TGTGCCAGCAGCAACGACTGGAGGGCCGGGGAGCTGTTTTTT,CASSNDWRAGELFF
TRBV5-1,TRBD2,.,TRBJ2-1,TGCGCCAGCAGCCCGGGGGGGGCCTTTTCCTACAATGAGCAGTTCTTC,CASSPGGAFSYNEQFF
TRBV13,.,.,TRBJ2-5,TGTGCCAGCAGCCCCAGTCATGAGACCCAGTACTTC,CASSPSHETQYF
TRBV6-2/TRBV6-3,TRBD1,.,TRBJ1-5,TGTGCCAGCAGTTTGTCAGGGGGTGGCCCCAGGCCCCAGCATTTT,CASSLSGGGPRPQHF
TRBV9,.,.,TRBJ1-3,TGTGCCAGCAGCGTAGGAGGGTCCTCTGGAAACACCATATATTTT,CASSVGGSSGNTIYF
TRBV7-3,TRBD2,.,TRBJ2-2,TGTGCCAGCAGCTTACGGGGGGAGAGCACCGGGGAGCTGTTTTTT,CASSLRGESTGELFF
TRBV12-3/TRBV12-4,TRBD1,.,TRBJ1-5,TGTGCCAGCAGTACAGGGGAACAGCCCCAGCATTTT,CASSTGEQPQHF
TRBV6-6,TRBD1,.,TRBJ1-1,TGTGCCAGCAGTCAGGGGGAATACACTGAAGCTTTCTTT,CASSQGEYTEAFF
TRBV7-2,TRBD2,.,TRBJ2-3,TGTGCCAGCAGATACCTACCGGGACTAGCGGTTCCCACAGATACGCAGTATTTT,CASRYLPGLAVPTDTQYF
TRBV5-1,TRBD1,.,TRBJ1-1,TGCGCCAGCAGGGTGGGACAGGGCATGAACACTGAAGCTTTCTTT,CASRVGQGMNTEAFF
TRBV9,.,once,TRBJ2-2,TGTGCCAGCAGCGTAGTGGTGGGCCCCGGGGAGCTGTTTTTT,CASSVVVGPGELFF
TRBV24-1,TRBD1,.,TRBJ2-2,TGTGCCACCCAGGGACAGGTCAACACCGGGGAGCTGTTTTTT,CATQGQVNTGELFF
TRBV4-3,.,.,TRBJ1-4,TGCGCCAGCAGCCCCACGGGGGGCCAAGGTGAAAAACTGTTTTTT,CASSPTGGQGEKLFF
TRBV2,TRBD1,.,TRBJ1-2,TGTGCCAGCAGTGCCGGGACAGCCGCTTTTAACTATGGCTACACCTTC,CASSAGTAAFNYGYTF
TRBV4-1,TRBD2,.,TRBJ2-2,TGCGCCAGCAGCAAGCTAGCGGGGGTGAACACCGGGGAGCTGTTTTTT,CASSKLAGVNTGELFF
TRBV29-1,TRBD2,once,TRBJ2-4,TGCAGCGTTGCCCTAGCGGGAAACATTCAGTACTTC,CSVALAGNIQYF
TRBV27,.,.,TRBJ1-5,TGTGCCAGCAGCTGGGTAGCGGGGACTCAGCCCCAGCATTTT,CASSWVAGTQPQHF
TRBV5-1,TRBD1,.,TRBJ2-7,TGCGCCAGCAGCTTTCCGGACAGGGCCTACGAGCAGTACTTC,CASSFPDRAYEQYF
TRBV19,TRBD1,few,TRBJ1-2,TGTGCCAGCGCGGACAGGTTCATAGGCTATGGCTACACCTTC,CASADRFIGYGYTF
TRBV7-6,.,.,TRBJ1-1,TGTGCCAGCAGCTTTGAGTCGAACACTGAAGCTTTCTTT,CASSFESNTEAFF
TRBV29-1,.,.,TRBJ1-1,TGCAGCGTGAGGAGGAGAACTAACACTGAAGCTTTCTTT,CSVRRRTNTEAFF
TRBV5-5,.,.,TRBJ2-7,TGTGCCAGCAGCTTTACAGGGTGGGCCTACGAGCAGTACTTC,CASSFTGWAYEQYF
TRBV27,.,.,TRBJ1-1,TGTGCCAGCAGTTTACTGGGCGCGAACACTGAAGCTTTCTTT,CASSLLGANTEAFF
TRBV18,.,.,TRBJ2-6,TGTGCCAGCTCACCTTACCGGACGGAGGTTCCTGGGGCCAACGTCCTGACTTTC,CASSPYRTEVPGANVLTF
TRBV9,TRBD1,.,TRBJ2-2,TGTGCCAGCAGCGGCAACAGGGGGCCTAGGGGCACCGGGGAGCTGTTTTTT,CASSGNRGPRGTGELFF
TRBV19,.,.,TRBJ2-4,TGTGCCAGTAGTGACGGTGGGGCGGAAAACATTCAGTACTTC,CASSDGGAENIQYF
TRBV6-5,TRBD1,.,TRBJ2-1,TGTGCCAGCACTAGAAGAGTGAGACAGGGGGCTGAGCAGTTCTTC,CASTRRVRQGAEQFF
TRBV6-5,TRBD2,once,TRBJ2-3,TGTGCCAGCATAAGCGGGGGGACAGATACGCAGTATTTT,CASISGGTDTQYF
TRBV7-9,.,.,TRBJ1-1,TGTGCCAGCAGCCCAACCGGGGGGAACACTGAAGCTTTCTTT,CASSPTGGNTEAFF
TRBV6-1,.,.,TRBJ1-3,TGTGCCAGCAGTGAACCTTACTCTGGAAACACCATATATTTT,CASSEPYSGNTIYF
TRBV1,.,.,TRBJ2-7,TGCACCAGCAGCCAACCTACTAGCGGATACGAGCAGTACTTC,CTSSQPTSGYEQYF
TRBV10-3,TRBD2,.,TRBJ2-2,TGTGCCATCAGTGGCCCGACCCTTAGAACACTAGCGGGGAAAGCCGGGGAGCTGTTTTTT,CAISGPTLRTLAGKAGELFF
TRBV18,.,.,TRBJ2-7,TGTGCCAGCTCACTAGAGGGCGCTAGCTCCTACGAGCAGTACTTC,CASSLEGASSYEQYF
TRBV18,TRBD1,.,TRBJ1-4,TGTGCCAGCTCAATCCGACAGGGGGCCGGAGAAAAACTGTTTTTT,CASSIRQGAGEKLFF
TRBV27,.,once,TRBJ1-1,TGTGCCAGCAGTTTAATCCAGGGGAACACTGAAGCTTTCTTT,CASSLIQGNTEAFF